This is a list of T cell receptor beta chains from one sample in a study of shared clonotypes between healthy human individuals. Clones were sequenced by immunoSEQ multiplex PCR, and TCRdb holds only the in-frame ones, with some missing. This table has approximately 2.3 million clones, approximately 95% appearing once. The specimen was naive CD4+ T cells from PBMCs. These receptors all stem from a man aged 18 to 29 in good health. Some clones in this sample may be carry-over from other donors' samples. CDR3s include the opening cysteine and the closing phenylalanine or tryptophan. The D gene is left open where the match is weak. Only some rows state a clone size, as once, few, many or a class for expanded clones.

TRBD2	.	17	TRBV5-1	TRBJ2-3	CASSWGTSGRGTDTQYF	TGCGCCAGCAGCTGGGGGACTAGCGGGAGAGGTACAGATACGCAGTATTTT
.	.	12	TRBV19	TRBJ1-2	CASMSWYYGYTF	TGTGCCAGTATGTCGTGGTACTATGGCTACACCTTC
.	once	14	TRBV9	TRBJ1-4	CASSGEISNEKLFF	TGTGCCAGCAGCGGTGAGATTTCTAATGAAAAACTGTTTTTT
.	.	15	TRBV14	TRBJ2-7	CASSQYRDAAYEQYF	TGTGCCAGCAGCCAGTACCGGGACGCCGCCTACGAGCAGTACTTC
.	.	17	TRBV7-6	TRBJ2-6	CASSGDLWGSGANVLTF	TGTGCCAGCAGCGGCGACCTATGGGGTTCTGGGGCCAACGTCCTGACTTTC
TRBD1	.	14	TRBV29-1	TRBJ1-4	CSVPTGGGNEKLFF	TGCAGCGTTCCAACAGGGGGGGGTAATGAAAAACTGTTTTTT
.	.	16	TRBV29-1	TRBJ2-5	CSVEFPSSPNAETQYF	TGCAGCGTTGAATTTCCGTCTAGCCCCAATGCGGAGACCCAGTACTTC
.	.	15	TRBV5-1	TRBJ2-2	CASSLRTEKTGELFF	TGCGCCAGCAGCTTGAGGACGGAGAAGACCGGGGAGCTGTTTTTT
TRBD1	.	15	TRBV4-2	TRBJ1-1	CASSQPGGSNTEAFF	TGTGCCAGCAGCCAACCAGGGGGCTCGAACACTGAAGCTTTCTTT
.	.	15	TRBV29-1	TRBJ2-4	CSVVGGFLAKNIQYF	TGCAGCGTTGTAGGGGGATTCCTAGCCAAAAACATTCAGTACTTC
.	.	11	TRBV29-1	TRBJ2-7	CSARGSYEQYF	TGCAGCGCCCGGGGCAGCTACGAGCAGTACTTC
.	.	14	TRBV19	TRBJ2-1	CASSIGDSYNEQFF	TGTGCCAGTAGTATCGGGGACTCCTACAATGAGCAGTTCTTC
.	.	15	TRBV28	TRBJ2-7	CASSPASDLSYEQYF	TGTGCCAGCTCTCCTGCCTCGGACTTATCCTACGAGCAGTACTTC
.	.	15	TRBV18	TRBJ2-2	CASSPDRRGTGELFF	TGTGCCAGCTCACCCGATCGGAGGGGCACCGGGGAGCTGTTTTTT
TRBD2	.	14	TRBV14	TRBJ2-1	CASGSAGAYNEQFF	TGTGCCAGCGGCTCGGCGGGAGCGTACAATGAGCAGTTCTTC
.	.	14	TRBV11-2	TRBJ1-1	CASSRDTPNTEAFF	TGTGCCAGCAGCCGAGACACGCCGAACACTGAAGCTTTCTTT
.	.	16	TRBV28	TRBJ2-2	CASSPPLPANTGELFF	TGTGCCAGCAGTCCCCCCCTACCAGCGAACACCGGGGAGCTGTTTTTT
TRBD1	once	14	TRBV18	TRBJ2-7	CASSPLAGQGWQYF	TGTGCCAGCTCACCTCTTGCGGGACAGGGTTGGCAGTACTTC
TRBD2	once	14	TRBV29-1	TRBJ2-1	CSAILAGLYNEQFF	TGCAGCGCTATACTAGCGGGACTCTACAATGAGCAGTTCTTC
.	.	13	TRBV28	TRBJ1-5	CASSLVSNQPQHF	TGTGCCAGCAGTTTGGTTAGCAATCAGCCCCAGCATTTT
TRBD2	.	16	TRBV6-4	TRBJ2-4	CASTPVGGEAKNIQYF	TGTGCCAGCACCCCGGTGGGAGGGGAAGCCAAAAACATTCAGTACTTC
TRBD1	once	15	TRBV7-2	TRBJ2-7	CASSPSQGAPREQYF	TGTGCCAGCAGCCCTTCACAGGGGGCACCGCGGGAGCAGTACTTC
TRBD2	.	16	TRBV5-4	TRBJ2-1	CASSLVAGGPSNEQFF	TGTGCCAGCAGCTTGGTGGCGGGAGGGCCTAGCAATGAGCAGTTCTTC
.	.	15	TRBV28	TRBJ2-3	CASSFPQGRVDTQYF	TGTGCCAGCAGTTTTCCTCAGGGGAGGGTAGATACGCAGTATTTT
.	.	12	TRBV7-8	TRBJ2-5	CASSLTEETQYF	TGTGCCAGCAGCTTGACGGAAGAGACCCAGTACTTC
.	.	15	TRBV4-2	TRBJ1-1	CASSQVGAKGTEAFF	TGTGCCAGCAGCCAAGTCGGGGCGAAGGGAACTGAAGCTTTCTTT
.	.	14	TRBV28	TRBJ2-5	CATRGGPGQETQYF	TGTGCCACCCGAGGGGGGCCAGGTCAGGAGACCCAGTACTTC
.	.	14	TRBV6-1	TRBJ1-4	CASSDAEGWEKLFF	TGTGCCAGCAGTGACGCTGAGGGGTGGGAAAAACTGTTTTTT
.	few	13	TRBV29-1	TRBJ1-1	CSVAEFMNTEAFF	TGCAGCGTTGCCGAGTTTATGAACACTGAAGCTTTCTTT
.	.	14	TRBV4-1	TRBJ2-7	CASSQEWWSHEQYF	TGCGCCAGCAGCCAAGAATGGTGGTCGCACGAGCAGTACTTC
TRBD1	.	14	TRBV29-1	TRBJ2-7	CSVLRDRDTYEQYF	TGCAGCGTCCTAAGGGACAGGGATACCTACGAGCAGTACTTC
TRBD2	.	14	TRBV5-1	TRBJ2-1	CASSSRAGGDEQFF	TGCGCCAGCAGCTCGCGTGCGGGAGGGGATGAGCAGTTCTTC
TRBD1	.	15	TRBV7-9	TRBJ2-2	CASSRDRGNTGELFF	TGTGCCAGCAGCCGGGACAGGGGGAACACCGGGGAGCTGTTTTTT
TRBD1	.	17	TRBV4-2	TRBJ1-5	CASSQDYGQGANQPQHF	TGTGCCAGCAGCCAAGACTACGGACAGGGGGCGAATCAGCCCCAGCATTTT
TRBD2	.	14	TRBV15	TRBJ2-3	CATSRDRAGGLQYF	TGTGCCACCAGCAGAGATAGGGCGGGAGGCCTGCAGTATTTT
TRBD1	.	16	TRBV9	TRBJ1-2	CASSEAPTGGNYGYTF	TGTGCCAGCAGCGAGGCCCCGACAGGGGGCAACTATGGCTACACCTTC
TRBD1	.	17	TRBV18	TRBJ2-2	CASSPRQGNRNTGELFF	TGTGCCAGCTCACCCCGACAGGGGAATCGAAACACCGGGGAGCTGTTTTTT
TRBD1	.	15	TRBV4-3	TRBJ1-2	CASSQGRTGSYGYTF	TGCGCCAGCAGCCAAGGAAGGACAGGGTCATATGGCTACACCTTC
.	.	18	TRBV14	TRBJ2-1	CASSQDLGPRSSYNEQFF	TGTGCCAGCAGCCAAGATCTCGGACCCAGGAGCTCCTACAATGAGCAGTTCTTC
TRBD1	once	16	TRBV18	TRBJ2-7	CASSPTLGQGVKEQYF	TGTGCCAGCTCACCAACCTTGGGACAGGGGGTGAAGGAGCAGTACTTC
.	.	16	TRBV4-3	TRBJ1-4	CASSERVTATNEKLFF	TGCGCCAGCAGCGAGAGGGTGACTGCAACTAATGAAAAACTGTTTTTT
.	.	15	TRBV28	TRBJ2-1	CASSLGAVGNNEQFF	TGTGCCAGCAGTTTAGGGGCCGTGGGGAACAATGAGCAGTTCTTC
.	once	14	TRBV4-1	TRBJ1-2	CASSQALGRYGYTF	TGCGCCAGCAGCCAAGCTTTAGGTAGATACGGCTACACCTTC
TRBD1	few	14	TRBV15	TRBJ1-1	CATSVGQGRTEAFF	TGTGCCACCAGCGTTGGACAGGGTCGAACTGAAGCTTTCTTT
.	.	13	TRBV30	TRBJ2-2	CAWSVQGTGELFF	TGTGCCTGGAGTGTTCAGGGAACCGGGGAGCTGTTTTTT
.	.	13	TRBV30	TRBJ2-1	CAWSKDGDGEQFF	TGTGCCTGGAGTAAGGACGGCGACGGTGAGCAGTTCTTC
TRBD2	.	15	TRBV2	TRBJ2-1	CASSEGGGSYNEQFF	TGTGCCAGCAGTGAGGGCGGGGGATCCTACAATGAGCAGTTCTTC
.	once	13	TRBV5-1	TRBJ2-1	CASSLVGRNEQFF	TGCGCCAGCAGCTTGGTGGGGCGCAATGAGCAGTTCTTC
.	once	15	TRBV28	TRBJ1-6	CASSFQGSYNSPLHF	TGTGCCAGCAGTTTCCAGGGTTCCTATAATTCACCCCTCCACTTT